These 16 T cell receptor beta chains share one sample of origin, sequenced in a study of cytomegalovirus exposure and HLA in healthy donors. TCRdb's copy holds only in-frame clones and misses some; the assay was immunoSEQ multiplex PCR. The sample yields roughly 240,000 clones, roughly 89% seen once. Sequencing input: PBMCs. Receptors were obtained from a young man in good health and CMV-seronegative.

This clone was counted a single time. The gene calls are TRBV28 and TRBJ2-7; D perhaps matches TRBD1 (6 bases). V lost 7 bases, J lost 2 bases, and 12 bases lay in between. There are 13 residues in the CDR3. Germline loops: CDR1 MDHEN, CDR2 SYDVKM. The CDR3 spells CASISPGAYEQYF. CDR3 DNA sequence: TGTGCCAGCATATCCCCAGGGGCCTACGAGCAGTACTTC.

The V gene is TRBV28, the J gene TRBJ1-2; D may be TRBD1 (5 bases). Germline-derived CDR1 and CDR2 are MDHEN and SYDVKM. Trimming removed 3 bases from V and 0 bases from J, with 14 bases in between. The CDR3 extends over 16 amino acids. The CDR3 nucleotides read TGTGCCAGCAGTTTGGCAGGGAGGAACTCTAACTATGGCTACACCTTC. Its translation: CASSLAGRNSNYGYTF.

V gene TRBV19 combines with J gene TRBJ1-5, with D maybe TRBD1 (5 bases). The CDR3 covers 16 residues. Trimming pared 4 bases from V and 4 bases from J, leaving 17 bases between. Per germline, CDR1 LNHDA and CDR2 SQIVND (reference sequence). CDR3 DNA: TGTGCCAGTAGTACCGCCCGACAGTCGTGGAATCAGCCCCAGCATTTT. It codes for CASSTARQSWNQPQHF.

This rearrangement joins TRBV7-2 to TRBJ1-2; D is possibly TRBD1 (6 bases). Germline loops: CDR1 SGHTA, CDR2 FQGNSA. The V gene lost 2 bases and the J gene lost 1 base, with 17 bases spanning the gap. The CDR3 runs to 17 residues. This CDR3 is CASSLYYRVVINYGYTF. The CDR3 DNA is TGTGCCAGCAGCTTATATTACAGGGTCGTTATTAACTATGGCTACACCTTC.

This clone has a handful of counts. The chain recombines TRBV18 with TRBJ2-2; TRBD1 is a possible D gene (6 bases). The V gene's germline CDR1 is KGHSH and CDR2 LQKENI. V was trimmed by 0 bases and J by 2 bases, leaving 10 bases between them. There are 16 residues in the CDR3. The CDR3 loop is CASSPPSRGNTGELFF. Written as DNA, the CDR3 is TGTGCCAGCTCACCACCGAGCAGGGGAAACACCGGGGAGCTGTTTTTT.

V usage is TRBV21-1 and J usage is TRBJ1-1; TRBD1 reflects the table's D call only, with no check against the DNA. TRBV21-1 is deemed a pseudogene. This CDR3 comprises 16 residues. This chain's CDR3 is CASSKVGDLGLRVAFF. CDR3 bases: TGTGCCAGCAGCAAAGTTGGCGACTTGGGGCTTCGGGTAGCTTTCTTT.

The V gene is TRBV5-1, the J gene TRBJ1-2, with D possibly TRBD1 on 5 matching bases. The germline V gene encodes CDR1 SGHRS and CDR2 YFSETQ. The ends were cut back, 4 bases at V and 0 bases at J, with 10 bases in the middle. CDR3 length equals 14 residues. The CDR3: CASSTTATNYGYTF. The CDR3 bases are TGCGCCAGCAGCACGACAGCGACTAACTATGGCTACACCTTC. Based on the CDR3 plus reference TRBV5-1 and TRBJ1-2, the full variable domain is KAGVTQTPRYLIKTRGQQVTLSCSPISGHRSVSWYQQTPGQGLQFLFEYFSETQRNKGNFPGRFSGRQFSNSRSEMNVSTLELGDSALYLCASSTTATNYGYTFGSGTRLTVV.

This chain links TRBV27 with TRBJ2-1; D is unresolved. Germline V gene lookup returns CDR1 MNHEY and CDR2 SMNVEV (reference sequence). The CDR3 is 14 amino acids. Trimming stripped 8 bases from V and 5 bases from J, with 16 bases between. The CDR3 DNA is TGTGCCAGCGGGCCCGCGAACGGAAACAATGAGCAGTTCTTC. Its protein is CASGPANGNNEQFF.

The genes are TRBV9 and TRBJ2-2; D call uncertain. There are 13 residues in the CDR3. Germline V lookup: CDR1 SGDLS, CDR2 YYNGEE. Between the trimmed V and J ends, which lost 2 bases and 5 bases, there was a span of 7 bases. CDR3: CASSVDLTGELFF. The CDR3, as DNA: TGTGCCAGCAGCGTTGACTTGACCGGGGAGCTGTTTTTT.

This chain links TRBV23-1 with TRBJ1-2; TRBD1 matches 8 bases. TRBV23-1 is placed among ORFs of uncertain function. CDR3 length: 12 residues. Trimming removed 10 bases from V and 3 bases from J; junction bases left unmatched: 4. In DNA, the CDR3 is TGCGCCAACGACAGGGGAGACTATGGCTACACCTTC. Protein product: CANDRGDYGYTF.

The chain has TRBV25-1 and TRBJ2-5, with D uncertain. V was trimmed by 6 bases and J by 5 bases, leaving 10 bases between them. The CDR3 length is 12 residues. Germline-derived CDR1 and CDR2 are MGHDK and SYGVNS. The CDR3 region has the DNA TGTGCCAGCAGCAGTTTCGGGGAGACCCAGTACTTC. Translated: CASSSFGETQYF.

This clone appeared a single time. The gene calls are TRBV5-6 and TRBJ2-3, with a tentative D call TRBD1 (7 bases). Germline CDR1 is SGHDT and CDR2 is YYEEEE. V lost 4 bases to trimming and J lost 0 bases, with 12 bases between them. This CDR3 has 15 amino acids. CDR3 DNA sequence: TGTGCCAGCAGCGGCGGGACAGCTAGCACAGATACGCAGTATTTT. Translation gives CASSGGTASTDTQYF.

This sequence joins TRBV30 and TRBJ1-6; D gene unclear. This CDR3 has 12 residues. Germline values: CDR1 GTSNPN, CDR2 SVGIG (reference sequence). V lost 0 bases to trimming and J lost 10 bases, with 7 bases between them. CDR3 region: CAWSVSRSPLHF. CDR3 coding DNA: TGTGCCTGGAGTGTATCTCGGTCACCCCTCCACTTT.

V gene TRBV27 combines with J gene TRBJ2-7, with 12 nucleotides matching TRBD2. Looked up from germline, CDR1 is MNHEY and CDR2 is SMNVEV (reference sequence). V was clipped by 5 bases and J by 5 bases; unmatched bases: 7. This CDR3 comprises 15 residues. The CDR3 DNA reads TGTGCCAGCAGTCCGCTAGCGGGGGGGCCCCACGAGCAGTACTTC. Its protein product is CASSPLAGGPHEQYF.

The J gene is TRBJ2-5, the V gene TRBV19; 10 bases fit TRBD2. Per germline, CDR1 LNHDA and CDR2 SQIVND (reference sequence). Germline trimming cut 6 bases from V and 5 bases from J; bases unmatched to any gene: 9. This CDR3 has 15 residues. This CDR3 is CASSRLEREGETQYF. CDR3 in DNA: TGTGCCAGTAGCAGACTAGAGCGGGAGGGGGAGACCCAGTACTTC.

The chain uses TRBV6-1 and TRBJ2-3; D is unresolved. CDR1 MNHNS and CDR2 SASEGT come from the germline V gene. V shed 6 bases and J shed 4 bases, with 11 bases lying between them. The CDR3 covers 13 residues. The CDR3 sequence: CASRGSSADTQYF. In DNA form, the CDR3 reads TGTGCCAGCAGGGGTTCAAGCGCAGATACGCAGTATTTT.